The T cell receptor beta chain under discussion was sequenced for a study of OX40 agonist ivuxolimab in advanced cancers. Here immunoSEQ multiplex PCR was the method, and the copy in TCRdb shows in-frame clones only, minus some. This sample has about 48,000 clones; nearly 85% occur once, and the top ten carry 0.95% to 1.5%. The length of the CDR3 is 12 residues. Between the trimmed V and J ends, which lost 4 bases and 9 bases, there was a span of 7 bases. From germline, CDR1 is MNHNY and CDR2 SVGAGI (reference sequence). This clonotype originated in an adult with an advanced solid tumor such as melanoma, head and neck, liver or kidney cancer. This specimen was CD4+ or CD8+ T cells sorted from blood, taken in a trial of the OX40 agonist ivuxolimab. The rearrangement uses TRBV6-6 and TRBJ1-6; the D is unclear. CDR3 amino acids: CASSFPASPLHF. The CDR3 coding sequence is TGTGCCAGCAGTTTCCCAGCTTCACCCCTCCACTTT.